This T cell receptor (beta chain) was documented in a study of T-cell reconstitution after alpha-beta-depleted transplantation in children (dated by TCRdb to about 2016). Describing the broader study: The study quantitatively tracked T-cell immune reconstitution after TCRalphabeta/CD19-depleted allogeneic hematopoietic cell transplantation in children using TCR repertoire profiling.

Preparation of the library involved PCR. Sequencer: Illumina HiSeq 2500. TCR library preparation used molecular barcoding, with unique molecular identifiers applied to normalize quantification of the TCRbeta repertoire. The public reads were run again by TCRdb, first through fastp at Q25 and then through MiXCR, and only productive beta chains were kept. Each CDR3 protein appears once, grouped with its most common genes and DNA. This sample is represented by about 540,000 distinct CDR3 sequences; about 18% of them were singletons. Clones ranked in the top ten supply about 3.1% of the sample. The cysteine opens and the phenylalanine closes a CDR3 of 15 amino acids. The read is trimmed to its CDR3 DNA, 45 bases read in frame from base 1. V is clipped by 4 bases and J by 4 bases, and the sequence between their germline boundaries is 20 bases long. CDR1 SQVTM and CDR2 ANQGSEA are derived from the germline V gene.

This clonotype came up a few times. Its antigen specificity is not known. No base-level quality is on record; no much larger clone is a single base apart. The chain couples TRBV29-1 to TRBJ2-7, with TRBD2 tentatively as D gene (6 bases match). The specimen comprised PBMCs from the stem cell graft donor, sampled from the stem cell graft. The origin of this receptor is a human donor who donated a stem cell graft to a child with acute lymphoblastic leukemia. The CDR3 reads as follows: CSVATRGYSTYEQYF. The nucleotide sequence reads as follows: TGCAGCGTTGCCACACGGGGGTACTCAACTTACGAGCAGTACTTC.